The clone carrying this T cell receptor beta chain was counted a few times. Antigen unknown. Collection of lesional scalp punch biopsies and peripheral blood was performed in alopecia areata patients. T lymphocytes (CD4+ and CD8+) were sorted from PBMCs. RNA was isolated and reverse transcribed to cDNA, the sequencing template. Method: immunoSEQ multiplex PCR; TCRdb's copy keeps in-frame clones and lacks some. Among fewer than 90,000 clones listed, roughly half were seen once. This sample was included in a study of CD8+ T cells in alopecia areata. Notes on the study in general: Clonality was higher in lesional than normal scalp, especially in alopecia totalis/universalis.

Sequenced material: NKG2D-high CD8+ T cells sorted from blood. The clonotype was recovered from a human donor with alopecia areata.

The CDR3 sequence is CASSTPPGAYGYTF. CDR3 DNA sequence: TGTGCCAGCAGTACGCCTCCGGGGGCCTATGGCTACACCTTC. This chain joins TRBV28 and TRBJ1-2; D is possibly TRBD1 (6 bases). Germline CDR1 MDHEN, CDR2 SYDVKM. The V end was cut by 5 bases, the J end by 4 bases, with 14 bases between. This CDR3 has 14 amino acids.